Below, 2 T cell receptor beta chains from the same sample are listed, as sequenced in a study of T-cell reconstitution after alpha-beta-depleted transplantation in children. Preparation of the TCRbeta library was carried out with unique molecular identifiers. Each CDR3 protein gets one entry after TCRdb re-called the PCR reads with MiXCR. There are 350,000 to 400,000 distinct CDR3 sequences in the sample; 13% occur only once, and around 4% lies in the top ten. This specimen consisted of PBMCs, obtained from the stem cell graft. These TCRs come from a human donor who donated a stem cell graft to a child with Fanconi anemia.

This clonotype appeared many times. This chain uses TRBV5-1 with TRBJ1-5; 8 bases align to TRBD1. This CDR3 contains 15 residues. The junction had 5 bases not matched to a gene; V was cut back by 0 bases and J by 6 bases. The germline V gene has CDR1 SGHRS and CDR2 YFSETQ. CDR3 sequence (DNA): TGCGCCAGCAGCTTGGCGTCAGGGGGCGGTCAGCCCCAGCATTTT. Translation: CASSLASGGGQPQHF.

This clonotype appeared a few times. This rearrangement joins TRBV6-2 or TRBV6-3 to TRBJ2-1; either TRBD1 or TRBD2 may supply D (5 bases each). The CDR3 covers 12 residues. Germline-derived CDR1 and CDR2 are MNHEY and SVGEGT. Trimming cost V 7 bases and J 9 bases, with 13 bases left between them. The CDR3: CASNRGEGEQFF. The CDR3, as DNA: TGTGCCAGCAACCGGGGCGAAGGTGAGCAGTTCTTC.